The 4 T cell receptor beta chains below all came from one sample that was sequenced in a study of technical replicates of blood from a few donors. The data were produced by immunoSEQ multiplex PCR, yet TCRdb's version contains in-frame clones alone and is incomplete. This sample has under 100,000 clones; about 94% occur once, and the top ten carry over 0.2%. The sample was T cells isolated from PBMCs. The receptors here all came from a human donor in good health.

The chain carries TRBV5-1 and TRBJ2-5; 9 bases match TRBD2. With V trimmed by 5 bases and J by 2 bases, 4 bases remained unmatched. This CDR3 has 14 amino acids. CDR1 is SGHRS and CDR2 is YFSETQ in the germline V gene. CDR3: CASRALAGQETQYF. The CDR3 nucleotides are TGCGCCAGCAGGGCCCTAGCGGGGCAAGAGACCCAGTACTTC.

The rearrangement uses TRBV19 and TRBJ1-5; 7 bases are shared with TRBD1. The CDR3 sequence is 17 residues long. The germline CDR1 and CDR2 sequences are LNHDA and SQIVND (reference sequence). J gave up 6 bases and V 5 bases, and 16 bases lay outside the gene matches. The CDR3 DNA follows: TGTGCCAGTAGTCGACCGCACAAACAGGGGTACGGTCAGCCCCAGCATTTT. It yields the protein CASSRPHKQGYGQPQHF.

This clone was counted a single time. J is TRBJ1-5 and V is TRBV9; TRBD1 matches 9 bases. V lost 4 bases and J lost 6; bases outside the gene matches: 8. The length of the CDR3 is 15 residues. The germline V gene has CDR1 SGDLS and CDR2 YYNGEE. CDR3 region: CASSPGQGNSQPQHF. In DNA form, the CDR3 reads TGTGCCAGCAGCCCGGGACAGGGAAACAGTCAGCCCCAGCATTTT.

The chain employs TRBV5-1 and TRBJ2-7; perhaps TRBD1 as D (6 bases). Germline V lookup: CDR1 SGHRS, CDR2 YFSETQ. This CDR3 region has 14 residues. The V and J ends lost 2 bases and 3 bases respectively, with 12 bases between them. The CDR3 region has the DNA TGCGCCAGCAGCTTCGACAGGAGAAACTACGAGCAGTACTTC. Its protein product is CASSFDRRNYEQYF.